This entry is about one TCR beta chain. Its specificity is unknown. This sample is drawn from a study of cytomegalovirus exposure and HLA in healthy donors. The CDR3 has 18 amino acids. Study-wide results and limits: Among TCR sequences, most were rare, though some public TCRs appeared in many donors. The study put 160 or so TCR beta chains on its list as cytomegalovirus-associated.

Assay used: immunoSEQ multiplex PCR; TCRdb lists only in-frame clones, some missing. This sample yields approximately 160,000 clones, of which 95% to 97% are seen a single time; 0.8% to 0.95% belongs to the top ten. Sequenced material: PBMCs. The TCR originated in a woman in her late teens or twenties in good health and CMV-seronegative. The chain has TRBV12-2 and TRBJ2-7; the D segment call TRBD2 is taken from the table without a DNA check. TRBV12-2 is a listed pseudogene. The DNA for the CDR3 is TGTGCAAGTCGCTTAAAGGCTGCCGTGGGACTAGTTGGATCCGAGCAGTACTTC. It translates to CASRLKAAVGLVGSEQYF.